This T cell receptor beta chain was observed in a study of cytomegalovirus exposure and HLA in healthy donors. Across the study: Both the approximately 120 validation repertoires and the 666 first-cohort repertoires used the same platform, as reported by a later analysis.

The CDR3 extends over 13 amino acids. Germline V gives CDR1 SGHRS, CDR2 YFSETQ. The J segment lost 8 bases and the V segment lost 2 bases, leaving 2 bases of the junction unmatched. The table came from immunoSEQ multiplex PCR; TCRdb's copy has only in-frame clones and leaves some out. The data hold a few hundred thousand clones, with 75% to 90% observed a single time. V is TRBV5-1 and J is TRBJ2-1; 9 nucleotides line up with TRBD1. Sequencing was done on a sample of PBMCs. The receptor was isolated from a woman aged 30 to 39 in good health and CMV-seropositive. The DNA of the CDR3 is TGCGCCAGCAGCTTTACAGGGGGCCATGAGCAGTTCTTC. Residues: CASSFTGGHEQFF.